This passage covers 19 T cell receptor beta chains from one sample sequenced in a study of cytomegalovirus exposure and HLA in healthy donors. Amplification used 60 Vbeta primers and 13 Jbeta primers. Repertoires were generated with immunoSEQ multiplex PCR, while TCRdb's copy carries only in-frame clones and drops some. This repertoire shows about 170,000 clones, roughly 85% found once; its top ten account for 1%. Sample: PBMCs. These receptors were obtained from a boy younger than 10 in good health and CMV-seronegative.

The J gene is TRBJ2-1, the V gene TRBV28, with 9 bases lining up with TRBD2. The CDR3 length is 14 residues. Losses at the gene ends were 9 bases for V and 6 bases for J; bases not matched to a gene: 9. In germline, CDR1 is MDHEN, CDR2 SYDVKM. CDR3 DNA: TGTGCCAGTAGGGATAGCGGGAGTCGCAATGAGCAGTTCTTC. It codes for CASRDSGSRNEQFF.

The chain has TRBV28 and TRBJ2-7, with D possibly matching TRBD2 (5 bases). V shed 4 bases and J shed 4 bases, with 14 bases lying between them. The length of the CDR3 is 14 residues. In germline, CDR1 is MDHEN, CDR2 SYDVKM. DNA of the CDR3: TGTGCCAGCAGTTCGCCCCGGACGGGGTACGAGCAGTACTTC. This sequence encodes CASSSPRTGYEQYF.

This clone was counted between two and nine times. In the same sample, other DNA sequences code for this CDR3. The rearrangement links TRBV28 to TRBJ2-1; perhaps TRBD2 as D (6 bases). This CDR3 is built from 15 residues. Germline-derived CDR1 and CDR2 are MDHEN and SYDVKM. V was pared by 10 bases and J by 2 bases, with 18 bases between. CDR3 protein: CATEEGGATYNEQFF. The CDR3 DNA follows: TGTGCCACCGAGGAGGGTGGCGCTACCTACAATGAGCAGTTCTTC. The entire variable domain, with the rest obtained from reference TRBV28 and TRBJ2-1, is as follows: DVKVTQSSRYLVKRTGEKVFLECVQDMDHENMFWYRQDPGLGLRLIYFSYDVKMKEKGDIPEGYSVSREKKERFSLILESASTNQTSMYLCATEEGGATYNEQFFGPGTRLTVL.

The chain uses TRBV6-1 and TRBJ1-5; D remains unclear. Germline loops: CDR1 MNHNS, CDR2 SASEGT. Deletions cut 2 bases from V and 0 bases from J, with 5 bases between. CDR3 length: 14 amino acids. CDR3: CASSELNSNQPQHF. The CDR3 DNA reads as TGTGCCAGCAGTGAACTAAATAGCAATCAGCCCCAGCATTTT.

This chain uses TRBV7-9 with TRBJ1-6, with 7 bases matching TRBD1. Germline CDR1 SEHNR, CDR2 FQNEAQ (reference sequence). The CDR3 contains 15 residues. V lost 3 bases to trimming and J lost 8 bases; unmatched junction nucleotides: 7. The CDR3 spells CASSFSNRGDSPLHF. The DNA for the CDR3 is TGTGCCAGCAGCTTTTCCAACAGGGGAGATTCACCCCTCCACTTT.

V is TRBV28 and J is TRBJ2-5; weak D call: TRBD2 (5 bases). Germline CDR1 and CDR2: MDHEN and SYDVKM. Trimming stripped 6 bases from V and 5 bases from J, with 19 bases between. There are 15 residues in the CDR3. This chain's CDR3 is CASSLHSPTGETQYF. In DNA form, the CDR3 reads TGTGCCAGCAGCTTACATAGCCCTACGGGGGAGACCCAGTACTTC.

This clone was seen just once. The CDR3 loop reads CASSALRVDTQYF. The CDR3 region has the DNA TGTGCCAGTAGTGCCCTCCGGGTTGATACGCAGTATTTT. The chain is built from TRBV19 and TRBJ2-3; unclear D gene. Germline CDR1 reads LNHDA; CDR2 reads SQIVND (reference sequence). The V and J ends lost 5 bases and 6 bases respectively, with 12 bases between them. The CDR3 length is 13 residues.

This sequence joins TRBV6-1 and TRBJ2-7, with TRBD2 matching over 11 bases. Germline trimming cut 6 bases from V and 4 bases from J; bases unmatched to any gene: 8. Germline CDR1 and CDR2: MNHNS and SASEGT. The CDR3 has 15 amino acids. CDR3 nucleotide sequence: TGTGCCAGCAGGGCACTAGCGGGAGCCTCGTACGAGCAGTACTTC. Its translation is CASRALAGASYEQYF.

In nucleotides, the CDR3 is TGCGCCAGCAGCTTGGACCCTAGCAGCAATGAGCAGTTCTTC. Translated, it gives CASSLDPSSNEQFF. The rearrangement joins TRBV5-1 to TRBJ2-1; the D gene is possibly TRBD2 (5 bases). Looked up from germline, CDR1 is SGHRS and CDR2 is YFSETQ. This CDR3 has 14 amino acids. V was trimmed by 0 bases and J by 6 bases, leaving 10 bases between them.

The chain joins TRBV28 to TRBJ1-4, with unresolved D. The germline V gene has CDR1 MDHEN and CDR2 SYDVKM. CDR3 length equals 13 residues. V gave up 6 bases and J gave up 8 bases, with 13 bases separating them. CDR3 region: CASREGEWEKLFF. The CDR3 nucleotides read TGTGCCAGCAGGGAGGGAGAGTGGGAAAAACTGTTTTTT. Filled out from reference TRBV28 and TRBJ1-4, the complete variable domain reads DVKVTQSSRYLVKRTGEKVFLECVQDMDHENMFWYRQDPGLGLRLIYFSYDVKMKEKGDIPEGYSVSREKKERFSLILESASTNQTSMYLCASREGEWEKLFFGSGTQLSVL.

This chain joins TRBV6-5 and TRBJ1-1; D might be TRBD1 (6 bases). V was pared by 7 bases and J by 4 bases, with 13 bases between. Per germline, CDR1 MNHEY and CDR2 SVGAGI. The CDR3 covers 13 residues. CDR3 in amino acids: CASKRGMGTEAFF. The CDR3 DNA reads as TGTGCCAGCAAAAGGGGGATGGGCACTGAAGCTTTCTTT.

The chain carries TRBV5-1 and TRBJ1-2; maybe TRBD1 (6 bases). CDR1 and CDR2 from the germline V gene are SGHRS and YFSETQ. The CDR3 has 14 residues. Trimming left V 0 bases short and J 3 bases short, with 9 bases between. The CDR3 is CASSLESGDYGYTF. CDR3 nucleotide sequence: TGCGCCAGCAGCTTGGAGTCAGGGGACTATGGCTACACCTTC.

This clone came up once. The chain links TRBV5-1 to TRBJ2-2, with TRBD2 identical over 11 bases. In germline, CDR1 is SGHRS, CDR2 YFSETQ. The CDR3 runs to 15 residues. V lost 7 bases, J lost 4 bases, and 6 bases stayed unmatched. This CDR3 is CASQTSGEFTGELFF. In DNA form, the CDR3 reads TGCGCCAGCCAGACTAGCGGGGAATTCACCGGGGAGCTGTTTTTT.

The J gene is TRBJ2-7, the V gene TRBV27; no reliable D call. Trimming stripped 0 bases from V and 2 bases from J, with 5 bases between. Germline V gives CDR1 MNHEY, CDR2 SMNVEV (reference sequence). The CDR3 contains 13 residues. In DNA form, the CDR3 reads TGTGCCAGCAGTTTATCGCGAGCCTACGAGCAGTACTTC. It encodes CASSLSRAYEQYF.

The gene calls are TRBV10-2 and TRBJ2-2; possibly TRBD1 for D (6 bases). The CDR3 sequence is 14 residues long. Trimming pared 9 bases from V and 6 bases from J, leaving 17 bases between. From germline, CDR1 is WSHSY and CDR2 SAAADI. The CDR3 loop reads CARGVTGSPGELFF. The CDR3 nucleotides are TGCGCCAGGGGGGTTACAGGGTCCCCCGGGGAGCTGTTTTTT.

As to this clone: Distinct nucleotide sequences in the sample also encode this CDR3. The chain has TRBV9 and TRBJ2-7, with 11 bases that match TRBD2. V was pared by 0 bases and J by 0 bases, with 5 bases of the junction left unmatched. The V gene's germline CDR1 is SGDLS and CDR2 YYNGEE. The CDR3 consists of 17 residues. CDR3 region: CASSVASSGGYSYEQYV. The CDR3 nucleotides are TGTGCCAGCAGCGTAGCGTCTAGCGGGGGGTACTCCTACGAGCAGTACGTC.

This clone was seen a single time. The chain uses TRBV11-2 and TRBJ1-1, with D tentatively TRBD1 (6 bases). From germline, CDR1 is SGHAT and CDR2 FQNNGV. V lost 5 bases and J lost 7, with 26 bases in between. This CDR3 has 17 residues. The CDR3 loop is CASSTPWTAGYLYEAFF. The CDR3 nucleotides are TGTGCCAGCAGCACTCCTTGGACAGCCGGATATTTGTATGAAGCTTTCTTT.

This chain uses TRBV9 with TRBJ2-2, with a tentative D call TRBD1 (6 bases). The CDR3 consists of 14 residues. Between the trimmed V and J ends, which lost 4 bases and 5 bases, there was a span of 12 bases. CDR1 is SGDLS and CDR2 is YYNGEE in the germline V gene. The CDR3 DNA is TGTGCCAGCAGCTTGATAGGGGGAACCGGGGAGCTGTTTTTT. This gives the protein CASSLIGGTGELFF.

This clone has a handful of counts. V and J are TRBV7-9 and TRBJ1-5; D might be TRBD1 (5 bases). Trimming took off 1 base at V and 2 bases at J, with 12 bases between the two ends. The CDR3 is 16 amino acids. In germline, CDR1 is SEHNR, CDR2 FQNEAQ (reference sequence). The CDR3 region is CASSLGPGKGNQPQHF. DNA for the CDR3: TGTGCCAGCAGCTTAGGGCCAGGGAAAGGCAATCAGCCCCAGCATTTT.